The rows below give T cell receptor beta chains drawn from one sample of a study of cytomegalovirus exposure and HLA in healthy donors. Only in-frame clones appear in the TCRdb table, and some are missing; sequencing was by immunoSEQ multiplex PCR. Of roughly 180,000 clones listed, 75% to 90% are singletons. Sample: PBMCs. Receptors originate from a boy between 2 and 10 years old in good health and CMV-seronegative. The CDR3 runs from the conserved cysteine through the conserved F or W. A D gene is named only where the DNA matches it firmly. Clone size, where shown, is once, few, many, or a class for clones that have expanded.

j_gene: TRBJ1-1
abundance: -
d_gene: -
v_gene: TRBV7-8
CDR3nt: TGTGCCAGCAGCTTAATTGCCGGGTACACTGAAGCTTTCTTT
CDR3aa: CASSLIAGYTEAFF

j_gene: TRBJ2-3
abundance: -
d_gene: TRBD1
v_gene: TRBV30
CDR3nt: TGTGCCTGGAGTGAGGGGGCTGGCACAGATACGCAGTATTTT
CDR3aa: CAWSEGAGTDTQYF

j_gene: TRBJ2-7
abundance: -
d_gene: -
v_gene: TRBV28
CDR3nt: TGTGCCACCCAAAAGGAGCGTTCCTCCGAGCAGTACTTC
CDR3aa: CATQKERSSEQYF

j_gene: TRBJ2-1
abundance: -
d_gene: -
v_gene: TRBV4-1
CDR3nt: TGCGCCAGCAGCCAAGATACCGGACAGAGGTTCTTC
CDR3aa: CASSQDTGQRFF

j_gene: TRBJ2-3
abundance: -
d_gene: TRBD2
v_gene: TRBV6-1
CDR3nt: TGTGCCAGCAGTCTTAGCGGGATTCGCACAGATACGCAGTATTTT
CDR3aa: CASSLSGIRTDTQYF

j_gene: TRBJ1-5
abundance: -
d_gene: -
v_gene: TRBV27
CDR3nt: TGTGCCAGCAGTCCTTCTGTCGCTAGCTATAGCAATCAGCCCCAGCATTTT
CDR3aa: CASSPSVASYSNQPQHF

j_gene: TRBJ2-1
abundance: -
d_gene: -
v_gene: TRBV29-1
CDR3nt: TGCAGCGTTGTAATCAGTTTAAACAATGAGCAGTTCTTC
CDR3aa: CSVVISLNNEQFF

j_gene: TRBJ1-3
abundance: -
d_gene: -
v_gene: TRBV18
CDR3nt: TGTGCCAGCTCACCATCGGGAGTCATTGCTGGAAACACCATATATTTT
CDR3aa: CASSPSGVIAGNTIYF

j_gene: TRBJ2-5
abundance: -
d_gene: -
v_gene: TRBV10-1
CDR3nt: TGCGCCAGCAGTTCCAGGACATCTCAAGAGACCCAGTACTTC
CDR3aa: CASSSRTSQETQYF

j_gene: TRBJ1-1
abundance: -
d_gene: TRBD1
v_gene: TRBV10-3
CDR3nt: TGTGCCATCAGTGAGTCGATTTTGCAGGACAGGCAGACTGAAGCTTTCTTT
CDR3aa: CAISESILQDRQTEAFF

j_gene: TRBJ2-5
abundance: -
d_gene: TRBD2
v_gene: TRBV11-2
CDR3nt: TGTGCCAGCAGCTCGCCTCTAACTAGCGGGGGGGCCGGAGAGACCCAGTACTTC
CDR3aa: CASSSPLTSGGAGETQYF

j_gene: TRBJ2-1
abundance: -
d_gene: -
v_gene: TRBV5-1
CDR3nt: TGCGCCAGCAGCTCTGGGGGCAGGGGTTACAATGAGCAGTTCTTC
CDR3aa: CASSSGGRGYNEQFF

j_gene: TRBJ1-1
abundance: -
d_gene: -
v_gene: TRBV5-1
CDR3nt: TGCGCCAGCAGCTTTCAGGATGAAGCTTTCTTT
CDR3aa: CASSFQDEAFF

j_gene: TRBJ2-5
abundance: once
d_gene: -
v_gene: TRBV19
CDR3nt: TGTGCCAGTACCTCTGGACTCGCAGGAGGGGAGACCCAGTACTTC
CDR3aa: CASTSGLAGGETQYF

j_gene: TRBJ1-2
abundance: once
d_gene: TRBD1
v_gene: TRBV10-3
CDR3nt: TGTGCCATCAGAGGGACAGGGAAAACTAACTATGGCTACACCTTC
CDR3aa: CAIRGTGKTNYGYTF

j_gene: TRBJ2-1
abundance: few
d_gene: TRBD2
v_gene: TRBV10-1
CDR3nt: TGCGCCAGCAGTGATAGGACTAGCGGGAGGGCCCATGAGCAGTTCTTC
CDR3aa: CASSDRTSGRAHEQFF

j_gene: TRBJ1-2
abundance: -
d_gene: -
v_gene: TRBV6-5
CDR3nt: TGTGCCAGCAGTCAATACACGGGTGGCTACACCTTC
CDR3aa: CASSQYTGGYTF

j_gene: TRBJ2-1
abundance: -
d_gene: TRBD2
v_gene: TRBV5-1
CDR3nt: TGCGCCAGCAGCTTGCCAGGACTAGCGGGAGCCTTTAGGTCCTACAATGAGCAGTTCTTC
CDR3aa: CASSLPGLAGAFRSYNEQFF

j_gene: TRBJ2-1
abundance: -
d_gene: TRBD2
v_gene: TRBV29-1
CDR3nt: TGCAGCGCCTTAACTGTGGGGCGGGGGGGATCTCTAGGTGAGCAGTTCTTC
CDR3aa: CSALTVGRGGSLGEQFF

j_gene: TRBJ2-4
abundance: -
d_gene: -
v_gene: TRBV19
CDR3nt: TGTGCCAGTTCGGAGGTAGGATCCCGTCCAGCCAAAAACATTCAGTACTTC
CDR3aa: CASSEVGSRPAKNIQYF

j_gene: TRBJ2-2
abundance: -
d_gene: -
v_gene: TRBV5-1
CDR3nt: TGCGCCAGCAGCTATTTCCAGGGCGGCGGGGAGCTGTTTTTT
CDR3aa: CASSYFQGGGELFF

j_gene: TRBJ1-2
abundance: -
d_gene: -
v_gene: TRBV6-5
CDR3nt: TGTGCCTGCCGGGACACAGCTAACTATGGCTACACCTTC
CDR3aa: CACRDTANYGYTF

j_gene: TRBJ2-2
abundance: -
d_gene: TRBD2
v_gene: TRBV6-4
CDR3nt: TGTGCCAGCAACGGACTAGAACACACCGGGGAGCTGTTTTTT
CDR3aa: CASNGLEHTGELFF

j_gene: TRBJ1-5
abundance: -
d_gene: -
v_gene: TRBV6-1
CDR3nt: TGTGCCAGCAGTGACAGGGGTGAACAGCCCCAGCATTTT
CDR3aa: CASSDRGEQPQHF

j_gene: TRBJ1-5
abundance: -
d_gene: TRBD1
v_gene: TRBV6-5
CDR3nt: TGTGCCAGCAGTTACTCCGGGACAGGGGCCAATCAGCCCCAGCATTTT
CDR3aa: CASSYSGTGANQPQHF

j_gene: TRBJ2-1
abundance: -
d_gene: -
v_gene: TRBV27
CDR3nt: TGTGCCAGCAGTTTGAGGAACGGGGGCTACAATGAGCAGTTCTTC
CDR3aa: CASSLRNGGYNEQFF

j_gene: TRBJ2-1
abundance: -
d_gene: -
v_gene: TRBV15
CDR3nt: TGTGCCACCAGCAGAGATGGGTCGGACACGGTGCTAGTCCCGTTCTTC
CDR3aa: CATSRDGSDTVLVPFF

j_gene: TRBJ2-7
abundance: -
d_gene: -
v_gene: TRBV27
CDR3nt: TGTGCCAGCAGTTACGGGAGCTTCGGCTACGAGCAGTACTTC
CDR3aa: CASSYGSFGYEQYF

j_gene: TRBJ1-1
abundance: -
d_gene: -
v_gene: TRBV6-1
CDR3nt: TGTGCCAGCAGTGAACGGGGGAAGGGTACGGACACTGAAGCTTTCTTT
CDR3aa: CASSERGKGTDTEAFF

j_gene: TRBJ1-2
abundance: -
d_gene: -
v_gene: TRBV29-1
CDR3nt: TGCAGCGCCCGGGACACCGACTATGGCTACACCTTC
CDR3aa: CSARDTDYGYTF

j_gene: TRBJ2-5
abundance: -
d_gene: -
v_gene: TRBV2
CDR3nt: TGTGCCAGCATTAAGACTAGGGGGCTCCAAGAGACCCAGTACTTC
CDR3aa: CASIKTRGLQETQYF

j_gene: TRBJ2-2
abundance: -
d_gene: -
v_gene: TRBV6-1
CDR3nt: TGTGCCAGCAGTGAAATACAGGGTGCGAACACCGGGGAGCTGTTTTTT
CDR3aa: CASSEIQGANTGELFF

j_gene: TRBJ2-3
abundance: -
d_gene: TRBD1
v_gene: TRBV28
CDR3nt: TGTGCCAGCAGGCCGGGACAGGGGGTACCTAGCACAGATACGCAGTATTTT
CDR3aa: CASRPGQGVPSTDTQYF

j_gene: TRBJ2-7
abundance: -
d_gene: -
v_gene: TRBV14
CDR3nt: TGTGCCAGCAGCCTGGGTAGCGGCCCCTCCTACGAGCAGTACTTC
CDR3aa: CASSLGSGPSYEQYF

j_gene: TRBJ1-1
abundance: -
d_gene: -
v_gene: TRBV19
CDR3nt: TGTGCCAGTAGTATAGTCTTTTACAGCGGGAGCACTGAAGCTTTCTTT
CDR3aa: CASSIVFYSGSTEAFF

j_gene: TRBJ2-4
abundance: -
d_gene: TRBD2
v_gene: TRBV15
CDR3nt: TGTGCCACCAGCAGGGAAGCGGGAGGGCAGAAAAGAGCCAAAAACATTCAGTACTTC
CDR3aa: CATSREAGGQKRAKNIQYF

j_gene: TRBJ1-4
abundance: -
d_gene: TRBD1
v_gene: TRBV6-1
CDR3nt: TGTGCCAGCAGTTCGGACAGGTCAACTAATGAAAAACTGTTTTTT
CDR3aa: CASSSDRSTNEKLFF

j_gene: TRBJ2-1
abundance: once
d_gene: TRBD2
v_gene: TRBV13
CDR3nt: TGTGCCAGCAGCTTAGGGACTAGCGGGAGTATCAATGAGCAGTTCTTC
CDR3aa: CASSLGTSGSINEQFF

j_gene: TRBJ2-1
abundance: -
d_gene: -
v_gene: TRBV7-9
CDR3nt: TGTGCCAGCAGCTTAGACGGCTACAATGAGCAGTTCTTC
CDR3aa: CASSLDGYNEQFF

j_gene: TRBJ1-5
abundance: few
d_gene: TRBD1
v_gene: TRBV27
CDR3nt: TGTGCCAGCAGTCCGGGACAGGGGAATCAGCCCCAGCATTTT
CDR3aa: CASSPGQGNQPQHF

j_gene: TRBJ2-3
abundance: -
d_gene: TRBD2
v_gene: TRBV6-4
CDR3nt: TGTGCCAGCAGCCAGACTAGCGGGGGTCGTACAGATACGCAGTATTTT
CDR3aa: CASSQTSGGRTDTQYF

j_gene: TRBJ2-7
abundance: -
d_gene: -
v_gene: TRBV18
CDR3nt: TGTGCCAGCTCACGACAGGTTGCCTACGAGCAGTACTTC
CDR3aa: CASSRQVAYEQYF

j_gene: TRBJ2-3
abundance: -
d_gene: -
v_gene: TRBV6-5
CDR3nt: TGTGCCAGCAGTCGGGATACGCAGTATTTT
CDR3aa: CASSRDTQYF

j_gene: TRBJ2-7
abundance: once
d_gene: -
v_gene: TRBV28
CDR3nt: TGTGCCAGCAGTTTATATCACACGCCGTACGAGCAGTACTTC
CDR3aa: CASSLYHTPYEQYF

j_gene: TRBJ2-4
abundance: once
d_gene: -
v_gene: TRBV19
CDR3nt: TGTGCCAGTAGTATAGGGCCCCCGTTAAACATTCAGTACTTC
CDR3aa: CASSIGPPLNIQYF

j_gene: TRBJ1-1
abundance: few
d_gene: -
v_gene: TRBV10-3
CDR3nt: TGTGCCATCTGCAGGCGAACTGAAGCTTTCTTT
CDR3aa: CAICRRTEAFF

j_gene: TRBJ1-4
abundance: once
d_gene: -
v_gene: TRBV5-1
CDR3nt: TGCGCCAGCAGCTTCGGCAGGGTTGGTGAAAAACTGTTTTTT
CDR3aa: CASSFGRVGEKLFF

j_gene: TRBJ2-1
abundance: -
d_gene: TRBD2
v_gene: TRBV27
CDR3nt: TGTGCCAGCAGCCGGACTAGCGGGCTATCCTCCTACAATGAGCAGTTCTTC
CDR3aa: CASSRTSGLSSYNEQFF

j_gene: TRBJ1-1
abundance: -
d_gene: -
v_gene: TRBV7-9
CDR3nt: TGTGCCAGCAGCTTCGGGGACACTGAAGCTTTCTTT
CDR3aa: CASSFGDTEAFF

j_gene: TRBJ1-5
abundance: -
d_gene: TRBD1
v_gene: TRBV5-8
CDR3nt: TGTGCCAGCAGCTTCCGGGACAGGGGGGGCCAGCCCCAGCATTTT
CDR3aa: CASSFRDRGGQPQHF

j_gene: TRBJ2-5
abundance: -
d_gene: -
v_gene: TRBV6-4
CDR3nt: TGTGCCAGCAGTGACTCGGTGGGGGCAGGGACCCAGTACTTC
CDR3aa: CASSDSVGAGTQYF

j_gene: TRBJ2-5
abundance: -
d_gene: TRBD2
v_gene: TRBV30
CDR3nt: TGTGCCTGGAGCGATCTAGCGGTTCAAGAGACCCAGTACTTC
CDR3aa: CAWSDLAVQETQYF

j_gene: TRBJ2-6
abundance: -
d_gene: TRBD2
v_gene: TRBV7-9
CDR3nt: TGTGCCAGCAGCCCGGGACTAGCGGGAGCCGGGGCCAACGTCCTGACTTTC
CDR3aa: CASSPGLAGAGANVLTF

j_gene: TRBJ2-3
abundance: -
d_gene: TRBD2
v_gene: TRBV11-2
CDR3nt: TGTGCCAGCAGACTAGCGGGGGGGTGGGGCACAGATACGCAGTATTTT
CDR3aa: CASRLAGGWGTDTQYF

j_gene: TRBJ1-1
abundance: -
d_gene: TRBD1
v_gene: TRBV13
CDR3nt: TGTGCCAGCAGCGCCAGACAGGGGAACACTGAAGCTTTCTTT
CDR3aa: CASSARQGNTEAFF

j_gene: TRBJ2-1
abundance: -
d_gene: -
v_gene: TRBV5-1
CDR3nt: TGCGCCAGCAGCTTGTTCAGCACAGCCAGCTCCTACAATGAGCAGTTCTTC
CDR3aa: CASSLFSTASSYNEQFF

j_gene: TRBJ1-2
abundance: -
d_gene: -
v_gene: TRBV30
CDR3nt: TGTGCCTGGAAACGAGCTAACTATGGCTACACCTTC
CDR3aa: CAWKRANYGYTF

j_gene: TRBJ2-3
abundance: -
d_gene: TRBD2
v_gene: TRBV9
CDR3nt: TGTGCCAGCAGCCTCAGGACTAGCGGGGTGGCAGATACGCAGTATTTT
CDR3aa: CASSLRTSGVADTQYF

j_gene: TRBJ2-1
abundance: once
d_gene: -
v_gene: TRBV11-2
CDR3nt: TGTGCCAGCAGCTTAGATATGGCAGACTTCTTCCATGAGCAGTTCTTC
CDR3aa: CASSLDMADFFHEQFF

j_gene: TRBJ1-6
abundance: -
d_gene: -
v_gene: TRBV2
CDR3nt: TGTGCCAGCAGTGAATTCCAGGGAAATTCACCCCTCCACTTT
CDR3aa: CASSEFQGNSPLHF